This TCR beta chain was recovered during a study of low-dose radiotherapy and immunotherapy resistance in tumors. The wider study: Radiation delivery to Cohort 1 consisted of 0.5 Gy per fraction every 2 weeks, summing to 6.5 Gy.

Germline V gives CDR1 MDHEN, CDR2 SYDVKM. V dropped 4 bases and J dropped 10 bases, with 8 bases sitting between them. This CDR3 is built from 11 residues. Time point denoted: after trial treatment. Documented treatment: LDRT plus nivolumab, ipilimumab, low-dose cyclophosphamide and aspirin (RACIN trial). A roughly 20-cycle PCR with a constant-region primer and V-primer adapter amplified TCRs. MiXCR was run by TCRdb on the reads, yielding one entry per CDR3 protein. The sample contains about 52,000 distinct CDR3 sequences, around 35% of which appear only once. The sequence derives from a male donor with rectosigmoid adenocarcinoma. The chain joins TRBV28 to TRBJ1-5; tentatively, D is TRBD1 (5 bases). The sample in question was PBMCs, obtained after low-dose radiotherapy plus immunotherapy. Here the CDR3 reads CASSSGRPQHF. CDR3 DNA sequence: TGTGCCAGCAGTTCAGGGAGACCCCAGCATTTT.